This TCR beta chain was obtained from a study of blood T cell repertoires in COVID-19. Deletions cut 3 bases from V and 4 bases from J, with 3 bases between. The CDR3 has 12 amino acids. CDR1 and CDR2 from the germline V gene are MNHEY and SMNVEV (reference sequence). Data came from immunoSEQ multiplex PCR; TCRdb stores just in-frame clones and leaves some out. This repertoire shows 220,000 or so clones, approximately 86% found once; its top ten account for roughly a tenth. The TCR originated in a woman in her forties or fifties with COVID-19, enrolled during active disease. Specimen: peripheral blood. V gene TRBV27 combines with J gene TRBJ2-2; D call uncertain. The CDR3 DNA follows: TGTGCCAGCAGTTTCAGCACCGGGGAGCTGTTTTTT. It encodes CASSFSTGELFF.